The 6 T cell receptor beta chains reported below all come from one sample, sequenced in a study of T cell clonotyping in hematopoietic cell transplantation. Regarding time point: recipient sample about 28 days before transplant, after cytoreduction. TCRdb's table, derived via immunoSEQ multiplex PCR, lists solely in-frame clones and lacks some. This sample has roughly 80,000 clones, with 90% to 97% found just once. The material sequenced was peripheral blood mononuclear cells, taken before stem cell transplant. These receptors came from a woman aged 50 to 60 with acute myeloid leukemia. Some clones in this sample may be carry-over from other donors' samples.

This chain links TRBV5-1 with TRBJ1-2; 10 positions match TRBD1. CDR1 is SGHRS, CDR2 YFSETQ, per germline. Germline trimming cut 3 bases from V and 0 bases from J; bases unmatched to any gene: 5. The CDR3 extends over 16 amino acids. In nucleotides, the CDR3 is TGCGCCAGCAGCTACAGACAGGGGGCGACTAACTATGGCTACACCTTC. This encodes CASSYRQGATNYGYTF.

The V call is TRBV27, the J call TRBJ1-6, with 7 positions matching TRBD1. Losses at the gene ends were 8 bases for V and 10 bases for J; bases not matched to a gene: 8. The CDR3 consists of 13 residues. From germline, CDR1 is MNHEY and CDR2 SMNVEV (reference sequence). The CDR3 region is CASRFRGVSPLHF. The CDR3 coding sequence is TGTGCCAGCCGATTCAGGGGGGTATCACCCCTCCACTTT.

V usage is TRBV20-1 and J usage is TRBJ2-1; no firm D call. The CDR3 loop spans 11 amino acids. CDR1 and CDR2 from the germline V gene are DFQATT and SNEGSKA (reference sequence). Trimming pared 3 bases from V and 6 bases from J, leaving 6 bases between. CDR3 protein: CSASLGNEQFF. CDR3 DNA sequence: TGCAGTGCTAGCTTGGGCAATGAGCAGTTCTTC.

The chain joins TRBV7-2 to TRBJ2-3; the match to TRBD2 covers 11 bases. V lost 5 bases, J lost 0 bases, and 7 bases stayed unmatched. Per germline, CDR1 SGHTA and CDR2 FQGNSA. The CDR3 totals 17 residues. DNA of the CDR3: TGTGCCAGCAGCCGCCCGGGACTAGCGGTGAGCACAGATACGCAGTATTTT. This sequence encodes CASSRPGLAVSTDTQYF.

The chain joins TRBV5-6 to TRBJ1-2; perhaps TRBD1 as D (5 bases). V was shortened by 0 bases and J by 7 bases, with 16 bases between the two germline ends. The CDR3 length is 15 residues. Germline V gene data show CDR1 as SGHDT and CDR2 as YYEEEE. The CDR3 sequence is CASSLVNAGLGGYTF. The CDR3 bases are TGTGCCAGCAGCTTGGTTAACGCAGGGCTTGGTGGCTACACCTTC.

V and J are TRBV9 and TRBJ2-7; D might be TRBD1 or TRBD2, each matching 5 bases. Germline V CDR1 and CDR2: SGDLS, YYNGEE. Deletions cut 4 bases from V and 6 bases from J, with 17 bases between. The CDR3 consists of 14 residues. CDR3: CASSSDFGAIEQYF. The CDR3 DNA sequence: TGTGCCAGCAGCTCTGACTTCGGGGCAATCGAGCAGTACTTC.